This T cell receptor (beta chain) stems from a study of blood T cells in healthy people across ages. RNA extraction gave at least 5.5 micrograms of total RNA per sample. This clonotype was recorded a few times. Its cognate antigen is unknown. Notes on the study in general: Total diversity from one million sequenced T cells was likely underestimated.

Primers used in a second PCR of about 7 to 12 cycles were a sample-barcoded 5' primer and a J-beta primer mix. Tags on each cDNA molecule came from a template-switch adaptor with 12 random nucleotides. MiXCR, applied by TCRdb to the 5' RACE reads, yields one record per CDR3 protein. Of approximately 1,700,000 distinct CDR3 sequences detected, roughly two fifths appear once; the ten largest clones hold around 23%. Germline V gene sequence: CDR1 MNHEY, CDR2 SMNVEV (reference sequence). Trimming pared 0 bases from V and 1 base from J, leaving 12 bases between. This CDR3 contains 16 residues. Sequencing used blood. This sequence was found in a human donor in good health. The V gene is TRBV27, the J gene TRBJ2-5; either TRBD1 or TRBD2 may supply D (5 bases each). The CDR3 DNA reads as TGTGCCAGCAGTTTATCTTCCCGGGGCCGCCAAGAGACCCAGTACTTC. Translating it yields CASSLSSRGRQETQYF.